This entry concerns a single T cell receptor (beta chain). The source of the sample is a study of blood T cell repertoires in COVID-19. Study context: Sources were T cells, B-cell-depleted T cells, or PBMCs; the material itself was cDNA or gDNA.

The CDR3 length is 15 residues. CDR1 is SEHNR, CDR2 FQNEAQ, per germline (reference sequence). V lost 5 bases to trimming and J lost 5 bases; unmatched junction nucleotides: 9. Original analysis: Reference gene primer amplification gave estimated nucleated cell counts. Data came from immunoSEQ multiplex PCR; TCRdb stores just in-frame clones and leaves some out. V and J calls and clone size are copied from that table; D and trimming were computed from the DNA. The sample records a few hundred thousand clones, roughly 86% being singletons. This TCR derives from a woman younger than 35 who had recovered from COVID-19. The sequenced material came from PBMCs or T cells enriched from blood (not recorded which). The chain carries TRBV7-9 and TRBJ1-1, with 9 bases aligning to TRBD1. The CDR3 reads CASSPLPTGGTEAFF. The CDR3 bases are TGTGCCAGCAGCCCCCTCCCGACAGGGGGAACTGAAGCTTTCTTT.